The entry that follows covers one TCR beta chain sequence. This entry comes from a study of shared clonotypes between healthy human individuals. Donors comprised healthy HIV-negative adults lacking recent acute infections or vaccinations. Every donor, a Caucasian adult, lived in Nashville, Tennessee. The germline gives CDR1 MDHEN, CDR2 SYDVKM. V shed 6 bases and J shed 9 bases, with 15 bases lying between them. The CDR3 is 13 residues long. The assay was run at deep level. Using roughly 200 ng DNA, approximately 27,000 T cell genomes, the sorted-subset replicate PCRs were run. Measured with immunoSEQ multiplex PCR; TCRdb has only the in-frame clones, and not every one. Here the sample spans 2,100,000 or so clones, almost 96% being singletons.

Material for sequencing was naive CD4+ T cells sorted from blood. Subset denoted: CD45RA+ positively selected. The rearrangement links TRBV28 to TRBJ1-5; D unresolved. The sequence derives from a man between 18 and 29 years old in good health. The CDR3: CASSASGGSPQHF. The CDR3 DNA follows: TGTGCCAGCAGCGCTAGTGGAGGATCGCCCCAGCATTTT.